The 2 T cell receptor beta chains below all came from one sample that was sequenced in a study of control samples from healthy donors and cancer patients. Sequencing was performed with immunoSEQ multiplex PCR; in TCRdb, only in-frame clones are kept and a portion is missing. The repertoire holds about 160,000 clones, with approximately 94% as singletons. Specimen: PBMCs. The receptors stem from a man in his sixties with colorectal cancer.

The chain uses TRBV4-1 and TRBJ2-5, with D perhaps given as TRBD1 or TRBD2 (5 bases each). This CDR3 has 16 amino acids. The V end lost 4 bases, the J end lost 9 bases, and 24 bases lay between the germline ends. CDR1 and CDR2 from the germline V gene are MGHRA and YSYEKL. CDR3 in amino acids: CASSPPRGQDVVAQYF. CDR3 DNA: TGCGCCAGCAGCCCTCCGAGGGGTCAAGACGTGGTCGCCCAGTACTTC.

This clone has just one count. The rearrangement links TRBV18 to TRBJ2-7; D remains unclear. V lost 3 bases and J 3 bases, leaving 12 bases between the germline ends. The CDR3 runs 14 residues. CDR1 is KGHSH and CDR2 is LQKENI in the germline V gene. The CDR3 DNA sequence: TGTGCCAGCTCACCTTCGTACCGGGTCTACGAGCAGTACTTC. Its translation: CASSPSYRVYEQYF.